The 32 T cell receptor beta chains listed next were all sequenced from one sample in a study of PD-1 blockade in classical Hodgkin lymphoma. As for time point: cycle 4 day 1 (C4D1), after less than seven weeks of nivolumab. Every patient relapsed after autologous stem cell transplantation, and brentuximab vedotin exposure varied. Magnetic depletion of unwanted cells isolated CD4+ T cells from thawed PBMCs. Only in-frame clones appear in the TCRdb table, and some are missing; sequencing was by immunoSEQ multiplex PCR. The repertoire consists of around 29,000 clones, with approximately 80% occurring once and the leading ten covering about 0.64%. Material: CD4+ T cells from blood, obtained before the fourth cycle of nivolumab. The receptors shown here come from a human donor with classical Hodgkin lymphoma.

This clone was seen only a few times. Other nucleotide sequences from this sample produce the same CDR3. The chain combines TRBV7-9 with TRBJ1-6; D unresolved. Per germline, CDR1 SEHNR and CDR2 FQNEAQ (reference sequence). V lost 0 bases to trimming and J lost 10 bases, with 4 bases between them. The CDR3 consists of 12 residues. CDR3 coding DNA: TGTGCCAGCAGCTTAGCGGGCTCACCCCTCCACTTT. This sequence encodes CASSLAGSPLHF.

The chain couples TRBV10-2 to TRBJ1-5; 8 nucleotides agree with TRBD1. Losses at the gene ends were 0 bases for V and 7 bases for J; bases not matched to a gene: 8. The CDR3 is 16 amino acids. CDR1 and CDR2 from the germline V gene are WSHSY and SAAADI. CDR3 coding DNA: TGCGCCAGCAGTGAGTCAAGGACAGGGATTCTACAGCCCCAGCATTTT. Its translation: CASSESRTGILQPQHF.

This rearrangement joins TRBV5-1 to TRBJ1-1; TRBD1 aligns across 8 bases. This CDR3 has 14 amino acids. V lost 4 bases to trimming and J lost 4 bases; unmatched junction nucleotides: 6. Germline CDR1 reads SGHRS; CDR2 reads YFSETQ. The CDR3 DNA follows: TGCGCCAGCAGCGACCTAACAGGGGGCACTGAAGCTTTCTTT. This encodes CASSDLTGGTEAFF.

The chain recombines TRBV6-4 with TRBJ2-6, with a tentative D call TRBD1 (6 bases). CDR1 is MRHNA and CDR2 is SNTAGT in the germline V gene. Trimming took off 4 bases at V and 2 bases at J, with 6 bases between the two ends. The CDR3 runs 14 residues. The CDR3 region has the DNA TGTGCCAGCAGTGGGGGGCCTGGGGCCAACGTCCTGACTTTC. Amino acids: CASSGGPGANVLTF.

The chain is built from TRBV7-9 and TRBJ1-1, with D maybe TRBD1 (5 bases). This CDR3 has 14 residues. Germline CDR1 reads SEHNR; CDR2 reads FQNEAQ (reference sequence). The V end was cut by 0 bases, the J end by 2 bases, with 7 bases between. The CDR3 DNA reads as TGTGCCAGCAGCTTAGCAGGGGTAAACACTGAAGCTTTCTTT. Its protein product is CASSLAGVNTEAFF. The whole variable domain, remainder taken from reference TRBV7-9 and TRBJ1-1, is DTGVSQNPRHKITKRGQNVTFRCDPISEHNRLYWYRQTLGQGPEFLTYFQNEAQLEKSRLLSDRFSAERPKGSFSTLEIQRTEQGDSAMYLCASSLAGVNTEAFFGQGTRLTVV.

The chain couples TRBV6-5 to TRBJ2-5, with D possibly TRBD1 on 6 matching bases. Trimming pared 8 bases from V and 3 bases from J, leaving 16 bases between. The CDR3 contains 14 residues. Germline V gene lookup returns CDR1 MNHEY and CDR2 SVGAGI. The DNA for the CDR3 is TGTGCCAGCTCCAGGGGCAGTCGTAAAGAGACCCAGTACTTC. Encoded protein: CASSRGSRKETQYF.

The CDR3 spells CASSWRGGVNGELFF. The CDR3 DNA reads TGCGCCAGCAGCTGGCGGGGGGGCGTCAACGGGGAGCTGTTTTTT. V and J are TRBV5-1 and TRBJ2-2; 9 positions agree with TRBD2. CDR3 length: 15 residues. Germline values: CDR1 SGHRS, CDR2 YFSETQ. The V and J ends lost 3 bases and 7 bases, in that order; junction bases with no gene match: 7.

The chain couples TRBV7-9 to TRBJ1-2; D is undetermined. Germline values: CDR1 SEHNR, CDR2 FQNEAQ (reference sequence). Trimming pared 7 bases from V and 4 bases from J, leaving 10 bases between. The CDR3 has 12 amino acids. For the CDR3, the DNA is TGTGCCAGCACCCCGACCCCCTATGGCTACACCTTC. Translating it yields CASTPTPYGYTF.

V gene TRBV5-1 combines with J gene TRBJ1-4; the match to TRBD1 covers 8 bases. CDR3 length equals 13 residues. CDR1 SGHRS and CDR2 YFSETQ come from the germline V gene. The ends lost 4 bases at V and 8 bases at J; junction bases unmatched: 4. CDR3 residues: CASSQGAREKLFF. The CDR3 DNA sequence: TGCGCCAGCAGCCAGGGGGCCCGGGAAAAACTGTTTTTT.

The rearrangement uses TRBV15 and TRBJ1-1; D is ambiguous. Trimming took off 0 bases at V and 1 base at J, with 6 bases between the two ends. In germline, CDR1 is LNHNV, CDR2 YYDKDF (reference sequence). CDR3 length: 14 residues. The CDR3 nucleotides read TGTGCCACCAGCAGAGATACAGCGAACACTGAAGCTTTCTTT. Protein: CATSRDTANTEAFF.

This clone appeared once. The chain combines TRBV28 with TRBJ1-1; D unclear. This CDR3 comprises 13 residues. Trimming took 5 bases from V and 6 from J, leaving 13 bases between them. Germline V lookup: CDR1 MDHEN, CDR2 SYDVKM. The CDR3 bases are TGTGCCAGCAGTCCCTCCGGGAGGCCTGAAGCTTTCTTT. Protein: CASSPSGRPEAFF.

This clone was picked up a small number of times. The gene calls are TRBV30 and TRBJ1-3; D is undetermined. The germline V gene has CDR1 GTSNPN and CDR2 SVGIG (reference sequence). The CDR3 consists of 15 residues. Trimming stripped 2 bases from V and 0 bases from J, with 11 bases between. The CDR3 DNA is TGTGCCTGGAGTCTCGGACGGTCCTCTGGAAACACCATATATTTT. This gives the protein CAWSLGRSSGNTIYF.

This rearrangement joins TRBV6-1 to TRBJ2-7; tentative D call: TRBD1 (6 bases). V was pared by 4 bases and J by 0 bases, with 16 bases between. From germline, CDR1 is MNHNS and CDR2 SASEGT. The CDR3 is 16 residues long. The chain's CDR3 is CASSVGQFSISYEQYF. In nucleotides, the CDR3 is TGTGCCAGCAGTGTCGGACAGTTCTCAATCTCCTACGAGCAGTACTTC.

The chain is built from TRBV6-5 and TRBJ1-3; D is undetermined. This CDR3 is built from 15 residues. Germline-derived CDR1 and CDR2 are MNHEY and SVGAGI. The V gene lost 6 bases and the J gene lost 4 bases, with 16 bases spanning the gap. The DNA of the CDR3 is TGTGCCAGCAGATCTAGCTCCGCGGGGGGAAACACCATATATTTT. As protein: CASRSSSAGGNTIYF.

DNA of the CDR3: TGTGCCTGGAGTGTACCCGGCTACAATCAGCCCCAGCATTTT. It translates to CAWSVPGYNQPQHF. This chain joins TRBV30 and TRBJ1-5; no clear D. CDR3 size: 14 residues. Trimming left V 0 bases short and J 3 bases short, with 9 bases between. Germline values: CDR1 GTSNPN, CDR2 SVGIG (reference sequence).

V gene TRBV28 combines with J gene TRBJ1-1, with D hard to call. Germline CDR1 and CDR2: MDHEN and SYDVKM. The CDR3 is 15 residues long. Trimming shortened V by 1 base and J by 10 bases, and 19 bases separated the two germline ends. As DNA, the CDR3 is TGTGCCAGCAGTTTATCTGGGGTGGCGAAGTTGAGAGCTTTCTTT. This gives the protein CASSLSGVAKLRAFF. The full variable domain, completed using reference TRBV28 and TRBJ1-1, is DVKVTQSSRYLVKRTGEKVFLECVQDMDHENMFWYRQDPGLGLRLIYFSYDVKMKEKGDIPEGYSVSREKKERFSLILESASTNQTSMYLCASSLSGVAKLRAFFGQGTRLTVV.

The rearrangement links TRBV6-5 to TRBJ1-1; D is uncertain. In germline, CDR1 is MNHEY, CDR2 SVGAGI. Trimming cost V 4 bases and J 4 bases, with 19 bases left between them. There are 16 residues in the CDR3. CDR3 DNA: TGTGCCAGCAGTTCCCCTCGATCTCCAGCAGGCACTGAAGCTTTCTTT. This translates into CASSSPRSPAGTEAFF.

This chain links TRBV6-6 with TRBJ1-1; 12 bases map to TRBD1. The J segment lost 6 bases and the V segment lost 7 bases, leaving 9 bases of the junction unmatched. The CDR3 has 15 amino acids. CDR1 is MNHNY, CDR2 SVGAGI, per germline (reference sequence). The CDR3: CASTQTGQGAAEAFF. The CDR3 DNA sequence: TGTGCCAGCACCCAAACGGGACAGGGGGCCGCTGAAGCTTTCTTT.

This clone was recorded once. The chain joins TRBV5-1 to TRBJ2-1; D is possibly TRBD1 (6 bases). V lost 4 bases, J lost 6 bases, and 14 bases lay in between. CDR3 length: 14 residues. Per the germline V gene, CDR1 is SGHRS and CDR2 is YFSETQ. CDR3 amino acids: CASSPMDSSNEQFF. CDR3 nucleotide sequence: TGCGCCAGCAGCCCGATGGACAGTTCCAATGAGCAGTTCTTC.

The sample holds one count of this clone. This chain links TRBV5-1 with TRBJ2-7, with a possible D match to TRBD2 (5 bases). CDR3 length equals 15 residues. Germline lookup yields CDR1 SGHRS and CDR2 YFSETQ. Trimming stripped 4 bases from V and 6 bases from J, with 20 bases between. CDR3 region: CASSPEVVGPVEQYF. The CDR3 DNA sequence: TGCGCCAGCAGCCCGGAGGTAGTGGGCCCTGTCGAGCAGTACTTC.

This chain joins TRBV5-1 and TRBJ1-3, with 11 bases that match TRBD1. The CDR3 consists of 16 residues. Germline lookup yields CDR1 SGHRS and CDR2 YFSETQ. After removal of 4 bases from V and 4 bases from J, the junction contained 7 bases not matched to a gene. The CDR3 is CASSDGQGARGNTIYF. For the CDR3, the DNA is TGCGCCAGCAGCGACGGACAGGGGGCGAGGGGAAACACCATATATTTT.

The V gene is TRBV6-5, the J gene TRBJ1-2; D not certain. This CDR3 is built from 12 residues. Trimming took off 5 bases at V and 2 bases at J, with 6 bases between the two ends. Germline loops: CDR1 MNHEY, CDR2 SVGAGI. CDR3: CASSGNNYGYTF. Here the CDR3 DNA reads TGTGCCAGCAGTGGAAACAACTATGGCTACACCTTC.

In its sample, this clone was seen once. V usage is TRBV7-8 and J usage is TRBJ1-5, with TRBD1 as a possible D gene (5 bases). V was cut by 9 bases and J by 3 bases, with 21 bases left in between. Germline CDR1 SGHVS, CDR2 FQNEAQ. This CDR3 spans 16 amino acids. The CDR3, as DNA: TGTGCCAGACCAGTCGGGGCGGGAGCGGCCAATCAGCCCCAGCATTTT. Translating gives CARPVGAGAANQPQHF. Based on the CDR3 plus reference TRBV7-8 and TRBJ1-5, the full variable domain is GAGVSQSPRYKVAKRGQDVALRCDPISGHVSLFWYQQALGQGPEFLTYFQNEAQLDKSGLPSDRFFAERPEGSVSTLKIQRTQQEDSAVYLCARPVGAGAANQPQHFGDGTRLSIL.

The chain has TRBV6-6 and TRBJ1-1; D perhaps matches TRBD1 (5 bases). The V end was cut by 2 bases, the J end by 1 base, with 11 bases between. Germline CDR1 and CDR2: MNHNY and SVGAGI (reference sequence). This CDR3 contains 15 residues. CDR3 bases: TGTGCCAGCAGTTACGGGCAGGGCAGGAACACTGAAGCTTTCTTT. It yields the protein CASSYGQGRNTEAFF.

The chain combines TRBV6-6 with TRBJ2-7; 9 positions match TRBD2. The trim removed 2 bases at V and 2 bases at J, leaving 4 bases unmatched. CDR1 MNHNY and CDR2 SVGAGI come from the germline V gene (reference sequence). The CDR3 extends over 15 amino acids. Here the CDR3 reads CASSYGAGGTYEQYF. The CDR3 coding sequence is TGTGCCAGCAGTTACGGGGCGGGGGGGACCTACGAGCAGTACTTC.

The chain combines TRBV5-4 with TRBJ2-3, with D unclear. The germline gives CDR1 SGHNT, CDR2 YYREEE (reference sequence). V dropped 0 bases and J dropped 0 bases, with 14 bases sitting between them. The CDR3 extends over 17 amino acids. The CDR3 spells CASSLGGLVISTDTQYF. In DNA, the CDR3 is TGTGCCAGCAGCTTGGGGGGATTAGTTATTAGCACAGATACGCAGTATTTT.

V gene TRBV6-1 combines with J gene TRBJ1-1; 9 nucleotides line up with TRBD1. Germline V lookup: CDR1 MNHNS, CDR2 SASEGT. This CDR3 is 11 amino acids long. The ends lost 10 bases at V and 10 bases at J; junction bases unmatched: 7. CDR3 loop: CATNRQGGAFF. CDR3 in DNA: TGTGCCACCAACAGACAGGGGGGAGCTTTCTTT.

The CDR3, as DNA: TGTGCCAGCCGGGACAGCATGAACACTGAAGCTTTCTTT. It encodes CASRDSMNTEAFF. The V and J genes are TRBV6-6 and TRBJ1-1; TRBD1 agrees at 7 bases. The J segment lost 0 bases and the V segment lost 8 bases, leaving 3 bases of the junction unmatched. CDR1 and CDR2 from the germline V gene are MNHNY and SVGAGI (reference sequence). The CDR3 is made up of 13 amino acids.

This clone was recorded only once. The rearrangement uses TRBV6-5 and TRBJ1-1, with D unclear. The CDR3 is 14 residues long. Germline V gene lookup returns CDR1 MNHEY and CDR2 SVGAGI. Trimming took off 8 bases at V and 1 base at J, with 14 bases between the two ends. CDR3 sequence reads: CASLNQRTNTEAFF. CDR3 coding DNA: TGTGCCAGCCTAAATCAGCGAACGAACACTGAAGCTTTCTTT.

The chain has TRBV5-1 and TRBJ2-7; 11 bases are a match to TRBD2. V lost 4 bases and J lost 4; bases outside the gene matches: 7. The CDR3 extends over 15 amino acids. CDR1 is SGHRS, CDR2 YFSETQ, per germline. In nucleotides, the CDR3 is TGCGCCAGCAGCCCAGCAACTAGCGGGGGTTACGAGCAGTACTTC. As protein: CASSPATSGGYEQYF.

CDR3 coding DNA: TGCGCCAGCAGCTCCTCCTTACAGATTCCCTACAATGAGCAGTTCTTC. Protein product: CASSSSLQIPYNEQFF. The chain employs TRBV5-1 and TRBJ2-1; no firm D call. V lost 3 bases and J lost 2, with 15 bases in between. Germline V CDR1 and CDR2: SGHRS, YFSETQ. The CDR3 covers 16 residues.

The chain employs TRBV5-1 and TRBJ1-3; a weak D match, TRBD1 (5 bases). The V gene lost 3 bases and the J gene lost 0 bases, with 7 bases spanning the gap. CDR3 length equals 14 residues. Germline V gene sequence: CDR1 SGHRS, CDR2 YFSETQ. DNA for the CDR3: TGCGCCAGCAGCTCCGACAGCTCTGGAAACACCATATATTTT. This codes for CASSSDSSGNTIYF.